Shown below are 19 T cell receptor beta chains from a single sample sequenced in a study of cytomegalovirus exposure and HLA in healthy donors. The primer mix had 60 Vbeta and 13 Jbeta primers. Clones were read by immunoSEQ multiplex PCR, and TCRdb kept only the in-frame ones, dropping some. The table records tens of thousands of clones, approximately 75% of them present only once. Specimen: PBMCs. These receptors came from a middle-aged woman in good health and CMV-seropositive.

This clone has a single count. At one of its ends the junction is not consistent with the germline gene, which may arise from a read error. This sequence joins TRBV7-7 and TRBJ2-1, with 9 nucleotides matching TRBD2. Germline assignment: CDR1 SSHAT and CDR2 FNYEAQ (reference sequence). This CDR3 region has 15 residues. This chain's CDR3 is CASSGGLASTNEQFF. Here the CDR3 DNA reads TGTGCTAGCAGCGGGGGACTAGCCTCCACCAATGAGCAGTTCTTC.

This clone was found once. This chain connects TRBV12-5 to TRBJ2-6; the D is unclear. The length of the CDR3 is 15 residues. The V end lost 3 bases, the J end lost 1 base, and 7 bases lay between the germline ends. The germline CDR1 and CDR2 sequences are LGHNT and FRNRAP. CDR3: CASGLGESGANVLTF. The CDR3 DNA reads TGTGCTAGTGGTTTAGGAGAGTCTGGGGCCAACGTCCTGACTTTC.

The V gene is TRBV29-1, the J gene TRBJ2-7; 12 bases are shared with TRBD1. Germline V CDR1 and CDR2: SQVTM, ANQGSEA. There are 14 residues in the CDR3. V was pared by 6 bases and J by 5 bases, with 8 bases of the junction left unmatched. The CDR3 here is CSVAPGQGANEQYF. CDR3 sequence (DNA): TGCAGCGTCGCCCCGGGACAGGGGGCCAACGAGCAGTACTTC.

J is TRBJ2-5 and V is TRBV30; 8 bases line up with TRBD2. Trimming at V came to 4 bases and at J to 5 bases, leaving 3 bases not matched to a gene. CDR3 length: 12 residues. CDR1 GTSNPN and CDR2 SVGIG come from the germline V gene (reference sequence). In DNA form, the CDR3 reads TGTGCCTGGACCGCGGGGGGCGAGACCCAGTACTTC. Its translation: CAWTAGGETQYF.

V gene TRBV10-2 combines with J gene TRBJ1-4; D gene uncertain. Germline-derived CDR1 and CDR2 are WSHSY and SAAADI. The length of the CDR3 is 16 residues. V lost 0 bases and J lost 3, with 11 bases in between. CDR3 sequence (DNA): TGCGCCAGCAGTGAGTCGAGGATGGCCTCTAATGAAAAACTGTTTTTT. Translation gives CASSESRMASNEKLFF.

The rearrangement uses TRBV7-2 and TRBJ1-5; 7 bases line up with TRBD1. J was trimmed by 4 bases and V by 3 bases; bases with no gene match: 3. Germline CDR1 is SGHTA and CDR2 is FQGNSA. There are 14 residues in the CDR3. The CDR3 nucleotides read TGTGCCAGCAGCTTGTACAGGGGTAATCAGCCCCAGCATTTT. Residues: CASSLYRGNQPQHF.

Points on this clone: A read error may account for a junction end that differs from germline. This chain links TRBV28 with TRBJ2-6; a possible D gene is TRBD1 (6 bases). Germline CDR1 MDHEN, CDR2 SYDVKM. CDR3 size: 15 residues. In DNA, the CDR3 is TGTGCCAGCAGTTTAGGGGGCTCTGGGGCCAATGTCCTGACTTTC. This gives the protein CASSLGGSGANVLTF.

The chain combines TRBV30 with TRBJ1-5; 9 positions match TRBD1. This CDR3 has 13 amino acids. V lost 5 bases to trimming and J lost 7 bases; unmatched junction nucleotides: 6. Germline V gene data show CDR1 as GTSNPN and CDR2 as SVGIG (reference sequence). CDR3 coding DNA: TGTGCCTGGGGACAGGGGATCGGACAGCCCCAGCATTTT. Translating gives CAWGQGIGQPQHF.

This clone has just one count. The chain uses TRBV1 and TRBJ1-5; the table's TRBD1 call for D was not verified on the DNA. TRBV1 is described as a pseudogene. The CDR3 loop spans 17 amino acids. The CDR3 sequence is CTSRLPGDRGHRQPQHF. CDR3 nucleotides: TGCACCAGCAGACTCCCCGGGGACAGGGGGCATCGTCAGCCCCAGCATTTT.

This clone is a singleton in its sample. This chain's CDR3 is CASTQDRLDGYTF. In DNA form, the CDR3 reads TGTGCCAGCACCCAGGACAGGCTGGATGGCTACACCTTC. The rearrangement links TRBV5-8 to TRBJ1-2, with 7 positions matching TRBD1. V lost 6 bases and J lost 6; bases outside the gene matches: 8. CDR3 length equals 13 residues. Looked up from germline, CDR1 is SGHTS and CDR2 is YDEGEE.

The rearrangement links TRBV9 to TRBJ1-6; TRBD1 aligns across 8 bases. In germline, CDR1 is SGDLS, CDR2 YYNGEE. V was clipped by 3 bases and J by 6 bases; unmatched bases: 2. The CDR3 covers 14 residues. CDR3 nucleotides: TGTGCCAGCAGCGAGGACAGGGTTAATTCACCCCTCCACTTT. Protein sequence: CASSEDRVNSPLHF. Drawing the rest from reference TRBV9 and TRBJ1-6, the complete variable domain is DSGVTQTPKHLITATGQRVTLRCSPRSGDLSVYWYQQSLDQGLQFLIQYYNGEERAKGNILERFSAQQFPDLHSELNLSSLELGDSALYFCASSEDRVNSPLHFGNGTRLTVT.

The chain carries TRBV7-9 and TRBJ1-2, with unresolved D. This CDR3 contains 14 residues. Trimming left V 1 base short and J 1 base short, with 7 bases between. Germline assignment: CDR1 SEHNR and CDR2 FQNEAQ (reference sequence). This CDR3 is CASSLGGNNYGYTF. In DNA form, the CDR3 reads TGTGCCAGCAGCTTAGGAGGGAATAACTATGGCTACACCTTC.

V is TRBV7-6 and J is TRBJ2-3; maybe TRBD2 (7 bases). V was trimmed by 3 bases and J by 3 bases, leaving 19 bases between them. CDR1 and CDR2 from the germline V gene are SGHVS and FNYEAQ. The CDR3 spans 17 residues. CDR3 loop: CASSLPKGEGVTDTQYF. The CDR3 DNA follows: TGTGCCAGCAGCTTGCCAAAGGGGGAGGGGGTGACAGATACGCAGTATTTT.

The rearrangement joins TRBV18 to TRBJ2-4; 8 bases are shared with TRBD1. Germline loops: CDR1 KGHSH, CDR2 LQKENI. This CDR3 comprises 14 residues. V lost 5 bases, J lost 8 bases, and 8 bases stayed unmatched. The CDR3 bases are TGTGCCAGCTCATCAGGACAGGGTACGGACATTCAGTACTTC. It specifies CASSSGQGTDIQYF.

J is TRBJ2-7 and V is TRBV2; TRBD2 might be the D (6 bases). The V and J ends lost 6 bases and 6 bases respectively, with 15 bases between them. Germline lookup yields CDR1 SNHLY and CDR2 FYNNEI. The CDR3 is 13 amino acids. CDR3 amino acids: CASRLAPSGEQYF. CDR3 DNA: TGTGCCAGCAGACTAGCCCCCTCGGGCGAGCAGTACTTC. The full variable domain, its missing parts supplied by reference TRBV2 and TRBJ2-7, is EPEVTQTPSHQVTQMGQEVILRCVPISNHLYFYWYRQILGQKVEFLVSFYNNEISEKSEIFDDQFSVERPDGSNFTLKIRSTKLEDSAMYFCASRLAPSGEQYFGPGTRLTVT.

The table lists this clone with many counts. CDR3 DNA: TGCGCCAGCAGCCCGACACAGGGAGTGAGTGAAAAACTGTTTTTT. It is translated as CASSPTQGVSEKLFF. The chain couples TRBV4-1 to TRBJ1-4, with D tentatively TRBD1 (6 bases). V gave up 4 bases and J gave up 7 bases, with 16 bases separating them. This CDR3 comprises 15 residues. Germline CDR1 reads MGHRA; CDR2 reads YSYEKL.

In DNA form, the CDR3 reads TGTGCCAGCAGCTTAGCCTCTAGTGAAGAGACCCAGTACTTC. This gives the protein CASSLASSEETQYF. V gene TRBV11-2 combines with J gene TRBJ2-5; D is uncertain. V dropped 1 base and J dropped 3 bases, with 9 bases sitting between them. This CDR3 has 14 amino acids. Germline V gene sequence: CDR1 SGHAT, CDR2 FQNNGV.

For this clone: One junction end does not reproduce the germline sequence, and a read error may be involved. V usage is TRBV6-1 and J usage is TRBJ2-7; 10 nucleotides line up with TRBD1. Per germline, CDR1 MNHNS and CDR2 SASEGT. The CDR3 has 14 residues. CDR3 protein: CAGRWTGGSYEQYF. The CDR3 DNA is TGTGCCGGCAGATGGACAGGGGGGTCATACGAGCAGTACTTC.

The rearrangement links TRBV5-6 to TRBJ2-1; 12 nucleotides match TRBD2. The germline gives CDR1 SGHDT, CDR2 YYEEEE. The CDR3 runs to 15 residues. V lost 5 bases, J lost 1 base, and 1 base stayed unmatched. The CDR3 DNA is TGTGCCAGCAGACTAGCGGGGGGTTCCTACAATGAGCAGTTCTTC. Protein product: CASRLAGGSYNEQFF.